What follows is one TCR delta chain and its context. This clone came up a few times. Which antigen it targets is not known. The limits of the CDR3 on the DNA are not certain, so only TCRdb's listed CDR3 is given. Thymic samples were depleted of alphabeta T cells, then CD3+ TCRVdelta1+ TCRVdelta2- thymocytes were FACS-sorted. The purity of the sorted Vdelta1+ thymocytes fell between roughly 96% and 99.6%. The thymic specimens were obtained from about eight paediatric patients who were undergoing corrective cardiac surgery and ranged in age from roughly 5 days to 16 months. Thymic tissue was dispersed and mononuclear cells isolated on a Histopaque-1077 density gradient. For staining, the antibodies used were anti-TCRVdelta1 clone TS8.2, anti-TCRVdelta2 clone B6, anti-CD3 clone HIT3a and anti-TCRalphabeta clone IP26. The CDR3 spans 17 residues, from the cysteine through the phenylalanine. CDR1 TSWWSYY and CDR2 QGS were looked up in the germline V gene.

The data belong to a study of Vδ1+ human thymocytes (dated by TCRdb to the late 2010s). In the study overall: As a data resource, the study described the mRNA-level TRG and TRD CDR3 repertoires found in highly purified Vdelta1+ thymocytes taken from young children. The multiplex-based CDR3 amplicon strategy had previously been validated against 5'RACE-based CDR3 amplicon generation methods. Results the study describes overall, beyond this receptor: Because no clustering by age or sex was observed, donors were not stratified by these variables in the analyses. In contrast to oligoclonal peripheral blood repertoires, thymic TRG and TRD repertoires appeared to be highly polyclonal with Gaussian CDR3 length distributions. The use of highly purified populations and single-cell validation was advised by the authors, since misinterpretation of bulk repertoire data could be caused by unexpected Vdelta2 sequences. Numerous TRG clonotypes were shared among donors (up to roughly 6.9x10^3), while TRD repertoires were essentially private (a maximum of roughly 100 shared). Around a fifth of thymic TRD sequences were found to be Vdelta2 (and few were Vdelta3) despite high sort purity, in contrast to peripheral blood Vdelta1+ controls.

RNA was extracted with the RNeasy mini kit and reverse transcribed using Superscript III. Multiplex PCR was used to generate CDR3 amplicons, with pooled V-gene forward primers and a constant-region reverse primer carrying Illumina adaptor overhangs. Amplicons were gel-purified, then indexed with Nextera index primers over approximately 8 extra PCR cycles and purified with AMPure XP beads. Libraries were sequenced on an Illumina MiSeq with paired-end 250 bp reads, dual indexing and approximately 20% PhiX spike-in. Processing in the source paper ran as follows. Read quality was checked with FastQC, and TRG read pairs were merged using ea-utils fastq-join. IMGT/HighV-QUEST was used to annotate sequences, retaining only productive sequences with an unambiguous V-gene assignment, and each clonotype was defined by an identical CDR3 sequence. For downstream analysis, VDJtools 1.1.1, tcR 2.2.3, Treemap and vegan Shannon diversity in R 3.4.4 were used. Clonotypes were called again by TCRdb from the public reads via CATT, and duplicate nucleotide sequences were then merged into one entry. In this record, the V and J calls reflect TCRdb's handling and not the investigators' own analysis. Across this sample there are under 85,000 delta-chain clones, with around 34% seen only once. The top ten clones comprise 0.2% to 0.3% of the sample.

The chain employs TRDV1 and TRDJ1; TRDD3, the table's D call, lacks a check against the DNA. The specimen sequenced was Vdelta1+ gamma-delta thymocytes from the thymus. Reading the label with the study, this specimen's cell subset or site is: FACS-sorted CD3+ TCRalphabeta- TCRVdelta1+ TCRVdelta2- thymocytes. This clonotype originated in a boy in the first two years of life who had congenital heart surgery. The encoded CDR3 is CALGNGFGWGIRQPPIF.